This is a list of T cell receptor beta chains from one sample in a study of CD8 T cells in Susac syndrome. From the immunoSEQ multiplex PCR reads, TCRdb called clonotypes with MiXCR, one entry per CDR3 protein. The sample lists more than 130,000 distinct CDR3 sequences, 94% occurring once. Material for sequencing was CD8+ T cells from PBMCs. The origin of the receptors is a human donor in good health. CDR3s include the opening cysteine and the closing phenylalanine or tryptophan. The D gene is left open where the match is weak. Some rows mark clone size as missing; the rest say once, few, many or name a class of expanded clone.

>TRBD1|TRBJ1-5|TRBV20-1|.
TGCAGTGCTAGAGATGGGAGGGGGCGCGGTCAGCCCCAGCATTTT
CSARDGRGRGQPQHF
>.|TRBJ2-5|TRBV9|.
TGTGCCAGCAGCGTAGAGGTAGGGCTAGGGACCCAGTACTTC
CASSVEVGLGTQYF
>.|TRBJ2-7|TRBV29-1|.
TGCAGCGCTCGACAAAATACCTACGAGCAGTACTTC
CSARQNTYEQYF
>.|TRBJ2-7|TRBV27|.
TGTGCCAGCAGTGACCCCGCTCGTCCCTACGAGCAGTACTTC
CASSDPARPYEQYF
>.|TRBJ2-2|TRBV5-5|.
TGTGCCAGCAGCTTGCTATTCACCGGGGAGCTGTTTTTT
CASSLLFTGELFF
>.|TRBJ1-4|TRBV20-1|once
TGCAGTGCTCTCTGGGGGCCCCTGTACGAAAAACTGTTTTTT
CSALWGPLYEKLFF
>.|TRBJ2-3|TRBV27|.
TGTGCCAGCAGTTTACGGATAAGCGATACGCAGTATTTT
CASSLRISDTQYF
>TRBD2|TRBJ2-7|TRBV3-1|.
TGTGCCAGCAGCCAGATACTAGCGGGGGGGATCTCCTACGAGCAGTACTTC
CASSQILAGGISYEQYF
>.|TRBJ2-7|TRBV27|.
TGTGCCAGCAGTTTTCGCAGCGCCCTAGGTGAGCAGTACTTC
CASSFRSALGEQYF
>TRBD2|TRBJ2-1|TRBV15|.
TGTGCCACCAGCAGGGGGACTAGCGGGTACAATGAGCAGTTCTTC
CATSRGTSGYNEQFF
>.|TRBJ2-7|TRBV27|.
TGTGCCAGCATAATCTCCTACGAGCAGTACTTC
CASIISYEQYF
>.|TRBJ2-1|TRBV20-1|.
TGCAGTGCTAGAGAGGCGTTCTCCTACAATGAGCAGTTCTTC
CSAREAFSYNEQFF
>.|TRBJ2-1|TRBV7-9|.
TGTGCCAGCAGCTTAAACAGCGTCTCTAGGGATGAGCAGTTCTTC
CASSLNSVSRDEQFF
>.|TRBJ2-2|TRBV9|.
TGTGCCAGCAGTCAATGGGACACCGGGGAGCTGTTTTTT
CASSQWDTGELFF
>TRBD1|TRBJ1-3|TRBV20-1|.
TGCAGTGCTAGGGAGGGGGCTTCTGGAAACACCATATATTTT
CSAREGASGNTIYF
>.|TRBJ2-1|TRBV30|.
TGTGCCTGGAGTGTGACGGGCAGTTTGGCGAACAATGAGCAGTTCTTC
CAWSVTGSLANNEQFF
>.|TRBJ2-7|TRBV4-3|.
TGCGCCAGCAGCCAAGATTTCGGGACCTCCTACGAGCAGTACTTC
CASSQDFGTSYEQYF
>.|TRBJ2-3|TRBV7-9|.
TGTGCCATCCCAGATAGAACAGATACGCAGTATTTT
CAIPDRTDTQYF
>.|TRBJ2-1|TRBV12-3/TRBV12-4|.
TGTGCCAGTACCCCAGCCGGGGCCGATGAGCAGTTCTTC
CASTPAGADEQFF
>.|TRBJ2-2|TRBV9|few
TGTGCCAGCAGCCCTTTCGGGAGGGAGCTGTTTTTT
CASSPFGRELFF